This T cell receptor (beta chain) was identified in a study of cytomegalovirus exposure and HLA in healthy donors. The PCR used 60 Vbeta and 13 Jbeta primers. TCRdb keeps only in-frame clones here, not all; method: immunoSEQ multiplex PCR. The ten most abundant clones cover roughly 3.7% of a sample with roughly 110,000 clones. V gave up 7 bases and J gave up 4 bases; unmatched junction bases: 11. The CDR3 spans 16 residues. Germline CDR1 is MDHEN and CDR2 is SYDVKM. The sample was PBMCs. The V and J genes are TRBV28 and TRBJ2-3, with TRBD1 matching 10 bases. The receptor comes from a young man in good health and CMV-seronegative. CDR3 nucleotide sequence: TGTGCCAGCATTCCCTTTATTGGACAGGGGGCAGATACGCAGTATTTT. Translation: CASIPFIGQGADTQYF. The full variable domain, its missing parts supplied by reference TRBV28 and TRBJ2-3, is DVKVTQSSRYLVKRTGEKVFLECVQDMDHENMFWYRQDPGLGLRLIYFSYDVKMKEKGDIPEGYSVSREKKERFSLILESASTNQTSMYLCASIPFIGQGADTQYFGPGTRLTVL.